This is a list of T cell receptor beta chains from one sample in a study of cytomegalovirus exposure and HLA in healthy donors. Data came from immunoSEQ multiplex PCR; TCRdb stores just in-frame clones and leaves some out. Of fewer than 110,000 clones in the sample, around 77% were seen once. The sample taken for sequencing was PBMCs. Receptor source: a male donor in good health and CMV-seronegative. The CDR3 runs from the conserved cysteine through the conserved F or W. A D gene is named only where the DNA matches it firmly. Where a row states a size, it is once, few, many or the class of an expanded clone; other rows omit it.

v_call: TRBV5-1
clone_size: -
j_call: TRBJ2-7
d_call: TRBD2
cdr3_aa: CAQPGLAGGSHEQYF
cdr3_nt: TGCGCCCAGCCGGGCCTAGCGGGAGGTAGCCACGAGCAGTACTTC

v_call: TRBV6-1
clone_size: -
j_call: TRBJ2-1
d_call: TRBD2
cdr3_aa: CASSRLAVGNEQFF
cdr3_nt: TGTGCCAGCAGCAGACTAGCCGTTGGCAATGAGCAGTTCTTC

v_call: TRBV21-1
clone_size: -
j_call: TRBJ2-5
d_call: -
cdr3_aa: CASSKEGGAPIRVGVETQYF
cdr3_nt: TGTGCCAGCAGCAAAGAAGGAGGGGCGCCCATAAGAGTTGGGGTAGAGACCCAGTACTTC

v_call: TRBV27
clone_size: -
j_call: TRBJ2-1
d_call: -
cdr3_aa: CASSAPWPNEQFF
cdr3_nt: TGTGCCAGCAGTGCCCCCTGGCCCAATGAGCAGTTCTTC

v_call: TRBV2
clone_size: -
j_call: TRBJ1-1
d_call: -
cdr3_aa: CASSLSRGLGNTEAFF
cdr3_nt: TGTGCCAGCAGTCTGAGCAGGGGTTTAGGGAACACTGAAGCTTTCTTT

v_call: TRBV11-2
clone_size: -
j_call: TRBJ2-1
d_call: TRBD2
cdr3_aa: CASSLAGGLYNEQFF
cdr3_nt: TGTGCCAGCAGTCTAGCGGGAGGACTTTACAATGAGCAGTTCTTC

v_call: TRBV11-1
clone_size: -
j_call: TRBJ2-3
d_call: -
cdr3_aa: CASSFSGDTQYF
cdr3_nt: TGTGCCAGCAGCTTTAGCGGAGATACGCAGTATTTT

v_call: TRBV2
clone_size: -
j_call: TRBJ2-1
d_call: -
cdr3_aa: CASSEDRSSYNEQFF
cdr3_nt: TGTGCCAGCAGTGAAGACCGGAGCTCCTACAATGAGCAGTTCTTC

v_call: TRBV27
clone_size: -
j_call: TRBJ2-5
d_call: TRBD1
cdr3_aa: CASSTWDSQETQYF
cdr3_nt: TGTGCCAGCAGTACCTGGGACAGCCAAGAGACCCAGTACTTC

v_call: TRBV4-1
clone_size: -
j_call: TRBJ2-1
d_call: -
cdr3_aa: CASSQGVLSNEQFF
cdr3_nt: TGCGCCAGCAGCCAGGGAGTTCTATCCAATGAGCAGTTCTTC

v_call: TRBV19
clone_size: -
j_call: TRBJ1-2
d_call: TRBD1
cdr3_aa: CASSIVGGRYGYTF
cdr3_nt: TGTGCCAGTAGTATAGTAGGGGGCCGATATGGCTACACCTTC

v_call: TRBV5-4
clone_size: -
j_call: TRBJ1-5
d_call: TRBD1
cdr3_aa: CASSLDKGGSQPQHF
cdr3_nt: TGTGCCAGCAGCTTGGACAAAGGGGGCAGTCAGCCCCAGCATTTT

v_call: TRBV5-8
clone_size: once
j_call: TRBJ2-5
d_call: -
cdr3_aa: CASRSVAGQYF
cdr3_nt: TGTGCCAGCAGGTCGGTAGCCGGGCAGTACTTC

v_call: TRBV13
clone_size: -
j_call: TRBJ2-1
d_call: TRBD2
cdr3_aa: CASSLRAGVGYNEQFF
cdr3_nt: TGTGCCAGCAGCTTAAGGGCGGGAGTGGGATACAATGAGCAGTTCTTC

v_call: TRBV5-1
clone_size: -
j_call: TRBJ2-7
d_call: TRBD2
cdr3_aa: CASSLSLSGSYEQYF
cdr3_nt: TGCGCCAGCAGCTTGTCTCTCAGCGGGAGCTACGAGCAGTACTTC

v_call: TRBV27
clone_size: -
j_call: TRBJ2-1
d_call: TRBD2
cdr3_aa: CASSGYGTTLNNEQLF
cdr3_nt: TGTGCCAGCAGTGGATACGGGACTACCCTTAATAATGAGCAGCTCTTC

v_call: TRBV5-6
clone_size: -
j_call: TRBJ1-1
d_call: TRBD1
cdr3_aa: CASSFFRTGGTEAFF
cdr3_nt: TGTGCCAGCAGCTTTTTCCGGACAGGGGGTACCGAAGCTTTCTTT

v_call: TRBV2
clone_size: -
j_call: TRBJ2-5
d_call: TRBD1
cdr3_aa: CASSPDRAQETQYF
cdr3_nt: TGTGCCAGCAGTCCAGACAGGGCCCAAGAGACCCAGTACTTC

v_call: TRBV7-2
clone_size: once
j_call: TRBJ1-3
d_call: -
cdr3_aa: CASSLGGTSLGNTIYF
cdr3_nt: TGTGCCAGCAGCTTAGGTGGGACAAGTCTTGGAAACACCATATATTTT

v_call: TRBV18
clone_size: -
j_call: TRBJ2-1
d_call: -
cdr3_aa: CASSPDSINEQFF
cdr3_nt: TGTGCCAGCTCACCGGACTCGATCAATGAGCAGTTCTTC

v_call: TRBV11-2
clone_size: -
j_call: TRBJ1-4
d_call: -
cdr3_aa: CATQAGSTNEKLFF
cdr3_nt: TGTGCCACCCAAGCGGGGTCAACTAATGAAAAACTGTTTTTT

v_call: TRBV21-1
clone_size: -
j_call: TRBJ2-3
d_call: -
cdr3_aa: CASSKAPFDTQYF
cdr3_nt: TGTGCCAGCAGCAAAGCCCCCTTCGATACGCAGTATTTT

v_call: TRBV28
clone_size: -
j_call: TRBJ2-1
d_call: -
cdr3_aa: CASSSPYGTKFNEQFF
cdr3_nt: TGTGCCAGCAGTTCTCCCTACGGGACAAAGTTCAATGAGCAGTTCTTC

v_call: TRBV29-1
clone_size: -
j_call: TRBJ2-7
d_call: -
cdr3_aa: CSVEDAGPSSYEQYF
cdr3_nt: TGCAGCGTTGAAGATGCAGGGCCGAGCTCCTACGAGCAGTACTTC

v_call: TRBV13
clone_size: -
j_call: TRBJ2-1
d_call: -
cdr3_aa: CASSLDPSKSSYNEQFF
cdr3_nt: TGTGCCAGCAGCTTAGATCCTAGCAAGAGCTCCTACAATGAGCAGTTCTTC

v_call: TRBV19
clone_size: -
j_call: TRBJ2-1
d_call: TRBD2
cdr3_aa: CATYTSGSGNEQFF
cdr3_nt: TGTGCCACCTATACTAGCGGGAGTGGGAATGAGCAGTTCTTC

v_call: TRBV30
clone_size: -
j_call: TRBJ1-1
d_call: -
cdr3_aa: CAWRLVGSGTEAFF
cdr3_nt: TGTGCCTGGAGGCTTGTTGGATCGGGTACTGAAGCTTTCTTT

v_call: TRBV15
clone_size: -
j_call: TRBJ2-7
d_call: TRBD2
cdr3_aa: CATSSSTSGVREQYF
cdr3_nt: TGTGCCACCAGCTCTTCGACTAGCGGGGTTAGAGAGCAGTACTTC

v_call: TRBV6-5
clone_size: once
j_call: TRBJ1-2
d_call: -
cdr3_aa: CASNHRGSGADGYTF
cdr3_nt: TGTGCCAGCAATCATCGTGGGTCAGGGGCGGATGGCTACACCTTC

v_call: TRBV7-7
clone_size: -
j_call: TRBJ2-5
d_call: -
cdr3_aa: CASSLVAGPETQYF
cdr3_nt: TGTGCCAGCAGCTTAGTGGCAGGGCCGGAGACCCAGTACTTC

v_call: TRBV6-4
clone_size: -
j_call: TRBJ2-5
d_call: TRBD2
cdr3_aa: CASSTGTSGQETQYF
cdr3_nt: TGTGCCAGCAGTACCGGGACTAGCGGCCAAGAGACCCAGTACTTC

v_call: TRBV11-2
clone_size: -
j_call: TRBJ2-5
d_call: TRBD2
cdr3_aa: CASSLSGRANSQETQYF
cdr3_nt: TGTGCCAGCAGCCTGAGCGGGAGGGCAAACTCTCAAGAGACCCAGTACTTC

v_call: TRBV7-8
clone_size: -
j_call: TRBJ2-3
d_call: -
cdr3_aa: CASSVSGGAQIRGTDTQYF
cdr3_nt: TGTGCCAGCAGCGTCTCAGGTGGGGCACAGATAAGGGGCACAGATACGCAGTATTTT

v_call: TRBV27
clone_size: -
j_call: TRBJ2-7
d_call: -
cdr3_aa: CASSYIAHFLTEQYF
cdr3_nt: TGTGCCAGCAGTTATATAGCTCACTTTTTGACTGAGCAGTACTTC

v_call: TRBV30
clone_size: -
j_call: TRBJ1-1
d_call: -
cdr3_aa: CACSLQRYTEAFF
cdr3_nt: TGTGCCTGTTCCTTACAGAGATACACTGAAGCTTTCTTT

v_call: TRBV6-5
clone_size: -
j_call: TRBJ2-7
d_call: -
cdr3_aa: CASSYGHEQYF
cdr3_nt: TGTGCCAGCAGTTACGGCCACGAGCAGTACTTC

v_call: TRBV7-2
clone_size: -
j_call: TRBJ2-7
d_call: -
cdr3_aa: CVSSLAASDYEQYF
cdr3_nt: TGTGTCAGCAGCTTAGCCGCGAGTGACTACGAGCAGTACTTC

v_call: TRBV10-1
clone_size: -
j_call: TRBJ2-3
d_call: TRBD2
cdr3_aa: CASSPSGATDTQYF
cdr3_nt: TGCGCCAGCTCTCCTAGCGGGGCCACAGATACGCAGTATTTT

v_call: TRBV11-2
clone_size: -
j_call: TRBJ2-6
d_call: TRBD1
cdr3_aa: CASSPAGTETSGANVLTF
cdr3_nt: TGTGCCAGCAGCCCCGCCGGGACAGAGACCTCTGGGGCCAACGTCCTGACTTTC

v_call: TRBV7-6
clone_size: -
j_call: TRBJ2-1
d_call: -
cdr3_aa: CASSLTYNEQFF
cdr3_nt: TGTGCCAGCAGCCTGACATACAATGAGCAGTTCTTC

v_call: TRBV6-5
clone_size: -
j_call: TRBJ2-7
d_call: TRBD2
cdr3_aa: CASSLGGSSYEQYF
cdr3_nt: TGTGCCAGCAGTTTGGGCGGGAGCTCCTACGAGCAGTACTTC

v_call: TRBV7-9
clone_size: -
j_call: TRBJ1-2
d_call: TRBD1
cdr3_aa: CASSYPTGRDFGYTF
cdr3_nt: TGTGCCAGCAGCTACCCGACAGGGAGAGATTTTGGCTACACCTTC

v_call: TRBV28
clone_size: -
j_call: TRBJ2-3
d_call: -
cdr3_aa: CASSLEGADTQYF
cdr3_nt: TGTGCCAGCAGTTTAGAGGGTGCAGATACGCAGTATTTT

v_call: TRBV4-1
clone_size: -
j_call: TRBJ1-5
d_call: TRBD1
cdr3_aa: CASSQEGRGTQPQHF
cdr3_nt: TGCGCCAGCAGCCAAGAAGGCAGGGGGACTCAGCCCCAGCATTTT

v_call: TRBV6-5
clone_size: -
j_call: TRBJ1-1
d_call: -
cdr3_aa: CASSYGRDSGVTEAFF
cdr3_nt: TGTGCCAGCAGTTACGGCCGGGATAGTGGGGTTACTGAAGCTTTCTTT

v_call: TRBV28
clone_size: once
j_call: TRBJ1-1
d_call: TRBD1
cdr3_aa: CASSGQGVGEAFF
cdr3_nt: TGTGCCAGCAGTGGACAGGGGGTCGGGGAAGCTTTCTTT

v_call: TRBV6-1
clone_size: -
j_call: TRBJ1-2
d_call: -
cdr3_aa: CASREGIYGYTF
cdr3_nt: TGTGCCAGCCGGGAGGGGATTTATGGCTACACCTTC

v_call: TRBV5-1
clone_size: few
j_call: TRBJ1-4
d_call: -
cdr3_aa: CASSLGRATNEKLFF
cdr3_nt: TGCGCCAGCAGCTTGGGAAGAGCAACTAATGAAAAACTGTTTTTT

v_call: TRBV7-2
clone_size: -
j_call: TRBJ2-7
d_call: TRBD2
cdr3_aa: CASSSTSGHSYEQYF
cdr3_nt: TGTGCCAGCAGCTCCACTAGCGGACACTCCTACGAGCAGTACTTC

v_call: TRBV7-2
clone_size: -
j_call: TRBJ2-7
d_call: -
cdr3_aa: CASSLEVSGYEQYF
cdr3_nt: TGTGCCAGCAGCTTAGAGGTTAGCGGCTACGAGCAGTACTTC